Below are 10 T cell receptor beta chains sequenced from a single sample in a study of monozygotic twins with inflammatory bowel disease. TCRdb reanalyzed the 5' RACE reads, giving one entry per CDR3 protein sequence and no DNA. Recorded for this sample: some 99,000 distinct CDR3 sequences. Sequencing was performed on blood. Receptors were obtained from a human donor with ulcerative colitis or Crohn's disease, or a healthy co-twin of an affected twin (not recorded which).

CDR3 protein: CASSLVAGDGTQYF. The chain links TRBV7-2 to TRBJ2-5; checking the TCRdb D call of TRBD2 is not possible without DNA. The CDR3 sequence is 14 residues long. Germline V gives CDR1 SGHTA, CDR2 FQGNSA.

The chain employs TRBV5-1 and TRBJ2-7; TCRdb's D call of TRBD2 is untestable without DNA. This CDR3 comprises 15 residues. Germline V CDR1 and CDR2: SGHRS, YFSETQ. The CDR3 is CASSFRSGANYEQFF.

CDR3 residues: CASSLGYRGKAFF. This chain uses TRBV28 with TRBJ1-1; checking the TCRdb D call of TRBD1 is not possible without DNA. The germline V gene has CDR1 MDHEN and CDR2 SYDVKM. The CDR3 covers 13 residues.

V gene TRBV7-2 combines with J gene TRBJ2-5; TCRdb lists TRBD1, though no DNA is available to test this call. This CDR3 has 15 amino acids. From germline, CDR1 is SGHTA and CDR2 FQGNSA. The CDR3 reads CASSLDPTSGQTQYF. The entire variable domain, with the rest obtained from reference TRBV7-2 and TRBJ2-5, is as follows: GAGVSQSPSNKVTEKGKDVELRCDPISGHTALYWYRQSLGQGLEFLIYFQGNSAPDKSGLPSDRFSAERTGGSVSTLTIQRTQQEDSAVYLCASSLDPTSGQTQYFGPGTRLLVL.

The chain has TRBV28 and TRBJ1-2. The CDR3 consists of 11 residues. Germline V CDR1 and CDR2: MDHEN, SYDVKM. The CDR3 here is CASSLDGGYTF.

The rearrangement joins TRBV19 to TRBJ2-6; TCRdb selects TRBD1, and the lack of DNA leaves this call unchecked. CDR1 and CDR2 from the germline V gene are LNHDA and SQIVND (reference sequence). The CDR3 extends over 16 amino acids. Here the CDR3 reads CASSIYGGTGANVLTF. The full variable domain, rest sourced from reference TRBV19 and TRBJ2-6, is DGGITQSPKYLFRKEGQNVTLSCEQNLNHDAMYWYRQDPGQGLRLIYYSQIVNDFQKGDIAEGYSVSREKKESFPLTVTSAQKNPTAFYLCASSIYGGTGANVLTFGAGSRLTVL.

The chain has TRBV5-1 and TRBJ1-1; the TRBD1 assignment by TCRdb is unverifiable without DNA. The CDR3 spans 14 residues. The germline V gene has CDR1 SGHRS and CDR2 YFSETQ. The CDR3: CASSFRQGGSEAFF.

V is TRBV20-1 and J is TRBJ2-3. CDR1 and CDR2 (germline): DFQATT, SNEGSKA (reference sequence). The length of the CDR3 is 16 residues. This CDR3 reads CSARDAMTLRTDTQYF.

The chain uses TRBV4-1 and TRBJ2-3; TCRdb reports TRBD2, a call that lacks DNA to check it against. The germline V gene has CDR1 MGHRA and CDR2 YSYEKL. The CDR3 length is 15 residues. CDR3 protein: CASSQTLVVGAVPHF.

The chain links TRBV27 to TRBJ2-7; as DNA is missing, the TRBD1 call by TCRdb cannot be tested. Germline V gene sequence: CDR1 MNHEY, CDR2 SMNVEV (reference sequence). This CDR3 is built from 14 residues. The CDR3 spells CASSSGQGGAQQYF.